The 23 T cell receptor beta chains below were found in one sample sequenced in a study of OX40 agonist ivuxolimab in advanced cancers. Clones were sequenced by immunoSEQ multiplex PCR, and TCRdb holds only the in-frame ones, with some missing. Seen here are around 64,000 clones, roughly 80% observed once, and the top ten hold 1.2%. The sequences come from CD4+ or CD8+ T cells sorted from blood, collected in a trial of the OX40 agonist ivuxolimab. All receptors derive from an adult with an advanced solid tumor such as melanoma, head and neck, liver or kidney cancer.

CDR3 bases: TGTGCCAGTAGTAAAGGCGGGGGCTCCTACAATGAGCAGTTCTTC. Residues: CASSKGGGSYNEQFF. The chain combines TRBV19 with TRBJ2-1, with 7 bases identical to TRBD2. CDR1 is LNHDA and CDR2 is SQIVND in the germline V gene (reference sequence). J lost 0 bases, V lost 4 bases, and 3 bases had no gene match. The CDR3 sequence is 15 residues long.

This rearrangement joins TRBV5-1 to TRBJ2-7; D perhaps matches TRBD1 (6 bases). Germline V gives CDR1 SGHRS, CDR2 YFSETQ. The CDR3 runs 13 residues. Trimming pared 4 bases from V and 3 bases from J, leaving 11 bases between. The CDR3 nucleotides are TGCGCCAGCAGCCCCCCGGACAGCTACGAGCAGTACTTC. As protein: CASSPPDSYEQYF.

The chain couples TRBV7-2 to TRBJ1-4, with D unresolved. Looked up from germline, CDR1 is SGHTA and CDR2 is FQGNSA. This CDR3 comprises 14 residues. Trimming shortened V by 5 bases and J by 8 bases, and 15 bases separated the two germline ends. The CDR3 sequence: CASSRGSGDEKLFF. The DNA of the CDR3 is TGTGCCAGCAGCCGCGGAAGTGGTGACGAAAAACTGTTTTTT.

The chain links TRBV11-2 to TRBJ2-5, with 7 bases aligning to TRBD1. CDR1 and CDR2 (germline): SGHAT, FQNNGV. Losses at the gene ends were 6 bases for V and 4 bases for J; bases not matched to a gene: 5. CDR3 length equals 13 residues. The CDR3 coding sequence is TGTGCCAGCAGGTGGGGGACAGCAGAGACCCAGTACTTC. It translates to CASRWGTAETQYF.

This chain uses TRBV5-4 with TRBJ1-1; perhaps TRBD1 as D (6 bases). Deletions cut 4 bases from V and 4 bases from J, with 14 bases between. The germline V gene encodes CDR1 SGHNT and CDR2 YYREEE (reference sequence). The CDR3 loop spans 14 amino acids. This chain's CDR3 is CASSLDSRVTEAFF. DNA of the CDR3: TGTGCCAGCAGCCTGGACAGTAGGGTCACTGAAGCTTTCTTT.

The gene calls are TRBV7-9 and TRBJ2-3; D may be TRBD1 (5 bases). The V end was cut by 3 bases, the J end by 7 bases, with 11 bases between. Germline loops: CDR1 SEHNR, CDR2 FQNEAQ (reference sequence). CDR3 length: 13 residues. The CDR3 reads CASSLLQENTQYF. In nucleotides, the CDR3 is TGTGCCAGCAGCTTGCTACAGGAGAATACGCAGTATTTT.

The chain combines TRBV5-4 with TRBJ1-2; 9 bases are a match to TRBD1. J gave up 7 bases and V 4 bases, and 8 bases lay outside the gene matches. This CDR3 has 14 residues. Germline-derived CDR1 and CDR2 are SGHNT and YYREEE (reference sequence). In DNA form, the CDR3 reads TGTGCCAGCAGCCGGGACAGGGTAGACCCTGGCTACACCTTC. The encoded protein is CASSRDRVDPGYTF.

The chain uses TRBV6-6 and TRBJ2-7; the match to TRBD1 covers 9 bases. This CDR3 has 13 residues. Looked up from germline, CDR1 is MNHNY and CDR2 is SVGAGI (reference sequence). The ends lost 5 bases at V and 6 bases at J; junction bases unmatched: 5. As DNA, the CDR3 is TGTGCCAGCAGTACCGGACAGGGGCGCGAGCAGTACTTC. Translating gives CASSTGQGREQYF.

The chain joins TRBV30 to TRBJ1-1; TRBD1 might be the D (6 bases). This CDR3 comprises 17 residues. V lost 0 bases and J lost 5, with 22 bases in between. Looked up from germline, CDR1 is GTSNPN and CDR2 is SVGIG (reference sequence). CDR3 in amino acids: CAWSVLGWGARETEAFF. In nucleotides, the CDR3 is TGTGCCTGGAGTGTACTGGGGTGGGGGGCGCGTGAAACTGAAGCTTTCTTT.

This chain uses TRBV19 with TRBJ2-3; D not certain. The CDR3 has 13 amino acids. Germline values: CDR1 LNHDA, CDR2 SQIVND (reference sequence). V dropped 7 bases and J dropped 1 base, with 9 bases sitting between them. The CDR3 sequence: CASKVRGTDTQYF. The CDR3 nucleotides read TGTGCCAGTAAAGTTAGAGGCACAGATACGCAGTATTTT.

The genes are TRBV18 and TRBJ1-3; D may be TRBD1 (5 bases). V lost 1 base to trimming and J lost 2 bases, with 6 bases between them. The CDR3 is made up of 14 amino acids. Germline V gives CDR1 KGHSH, CDR2 LQKENI. CDR3 loop: CASSPQGPGNTIYF. CDR3 coding DNA: TGTGCCAGCTCACCACAGGGACCTGGAAACACCATATATTTT.

The CDR3 spells CASSQPTSGGHTDTQYF. The CDR3 DNA reads as TGCGCCAGCAGCCAACCGACTAGCGGGGGCCACACAGATACGCAGTATTTT. The chain joins TRBV4-1 to TRBJ2-3, with 12 bases matching TRBD2. CDR3 size: 17 residues. The junction had 5 bases not matched to a gene; V was cut back by 2 bases and J by 2 bases. Germline lookup yields CDR1 MGHRA and CDR2 YSYEKL.

The chain combines TRBV5-4 with TRBJ2-7; 7 nucleotides agree with TRBD1. The CDR3 loop spans 14 amino acids. After removal of 3 bases from V and 4 bases from J, the junction contained 7 bases not matched to a gene. CDR1 is SGHNT and CDR2 is YYREEE in the germline V gene (reference sequence). This CDR3 is CASSSIGGRYEQYF. The DNA for the CDR3 is TGTGCCAGCAGCTCCATAGGGGGCAGGTACGAGCAGTACTTC.

V usage is TRBV7-2 and J usage is TRBJ1-1; D is unclear. This CDR3 is 13 amino acids long. Germline lookup yields CDR1 SGHTA and CDR2 FQGNSA. With 3 bases removed from V and 9 bases from J, the gap between germline ends came to 14 bases. CDR3 coding DNA: TGTGCCAGCAGCTTTCACTGGCAGGAGCAAGCTTTCTTT. Amino acids: CASSFHWQEQAFF. Together with reference TRBV7-2 and TRBJ1-1, the CDR3 gives the full variable domain: GAGVSQSPSNKVTEKGKDVELRCDPISGHTALYWYRQSLGQGLEFLIYFQGNSAPDKSGLPSDRFSAERTGGSVSTLTIQRTQQEDSAVYLCASSFHWQEQAFFGQGTRLTVV.

This chain connects TRBV29-1 to TRBJ2-3; tentative D call: TRBD1 (6 bases). The CDR3 totals 12 residues. Germline V gene lookup returns CDR1 SQVTM and CDR2 ANQGSEA. V lost 6 bases, J lost 7 bases, and 14 bases lay in between. CDR3 sequence (DNA): TGCAGCGTGGACCGGGACACCTATACGCAGTATTTT. It encodes CSVDRDTYTQYF.

The J gene is TRBJ2-4, the V gene TRBV4-1, with D tentatively TRBD2 (6 bases). Germline assignment: CDR1 MGHRA and CDR2 YSYEKL. This CDR3 contains 16 residues. The V gene lost 4 bases and the J gene lost 9 bases, with 22 bases spanning the gap. The CDR3 sequence is CASSLVPAGTGGIQYF. The CDR3 region has the DNA TGCGCCAGCAGCCTCGTCCCCGCCGGGACTGGGGGCATTCAGTACTTC.

The chain combines TRBV7-9 with TRBJ1-3; no clear D. Germline lookup yields CDR1 SEHNR and CDR2 FQNEAQ (reference sequence). This CDR3 has 9 residues. V gave up 11 bases and J gave up 7 bases, with 6 bases separating them. In nucleotides, the CDR3 is TGTGCCGTCGTCAACACCATATATTTT. Translated: CAVVNTIYF.

The rearrangement joins TRBV6-5 to TRBJ2-1; 9 bases map to TRBD1. V gave up 3 bases and J gave up 4 bases; unmatched junction bases: 4. This CDR3 contains 15 residues. CDR1 and CDR2 from the germline V gene are MNHEY and SVGAGI. The CDR3 nucleotides read TGTGCCAGCAGTTATGAGGGACAGGGATACAATGAGCAGTTCTTC. As protein: CASSYEGQGYNEQFF.

The V gene is TRBV20-1, the J gene TRBJ1-1; D is ambiguous. Trimming took off 3 bases at V and 4 bases at J, with 6 bases between the two ends. The CDR3 length is 11 residues. Germline V gives CDR1 DFQATT, CDR2 SNEGSKA (reference sequence). CDR3 amino acids: CSASFATEAFF. The CDR3 nucleotides read TGCAGTGCTAGTTTTGCCACTGAAGCTTTCTTT.

This chain connects TRBV6-5 to TRBJ1-1; possibly TRBD1 for D (6 bases). Germline-derived CDR1 and CDR2 are MNHEY and SVGAGI. The CDR3 consists of 13 residues. Trimming shortened V by 6 bases and J by 0 bases, and 8 bases separated the two germline ends. The CDR3 region is CASRTGLNTEAFF. The CDR3, as DNA: TGTGCCAGCAGGACAGGATTGAACACTGAAGCTTTCTTT.

CDR3 nucleotides: TGTGCCAGCACCTTCACGGGTAGCAATCAGCCCCAGCATTTT. Residues: CASTFTGSNQPQHF. The J gene is TRBJ1-5, the V gene TRBV6-1; no clear D. The germline V gene has CDR1 MNHNS and CDR2 SASEGT. V was cut by 7 bases and J by 0 bases, with 10 bases left in between. This CDR3 spans 14 amino acids.

The chain uses TRBV21-1 and TRBJ1-6; the DNA was not used to check the table's D call, TRBD1. TRBV21-1 is a documented pseudogene. This CDR3 is 16 amino acids long. DNA of the CDR3: TGTGCCAGCAGCAAGTTGAAGGGGGCGTTGAATTCACCCCTCCACTTT. This sequence encodes CASSKLKGALNSPLHF.

The CDR3 is CASSSSLRGKTDTEAFF. The CDR3 DNA sequence: TGTGCCAGCAGCTCCTCTCTGAGGGGGAAGACGGACACTGAAGCTTTCTTT. The genes are TRBV5-4 and TRBJ1-1; maybe TRBD1 (6 bases). Germline lookup yields CDR1 SGHNT and CDR2 YYREEE (reference sequence). Deletions cut 3 bases from V and 3 bases from J, with 21 bases between. The CDR3 length is 17 residues.